This is a list of T cell receptor beta chains from one sample in a study of T cells after posttransplantation cyclophosphamide. Clones were read by immunoSEQ multiplex PCR, and TCRdb kept only the in-frame ones, dropping some. The record shows roughly 49,000 clones for this sample, with no singletons present. Sequencing input: PBMCs. All receptors derive from a man aged 40-50 years in good health, CMV-negative, and a related stem cell transplant donor. The CDR3 runs from the conserved cysteine through the conserved F or W. D genes are given only for firm matches. Where a row states a size, it is once, few, many or the class of an expanded clone; other rows omit it.

many	.	TRBV14	TRBJ2-1	CASSQNEGEQFF	TGTGCCAGCAGCCAAAATGAGGGTGAGCAGTTCTTC
many	TRBD2	TRBV29-1	TRBJ2-7	CSVVSPAGGSYEQYF	TGCAGCGTTGTCAGCCCAGCGGGAGGGTCCTACGAGCAGTACTTC
many	TRBD1	TRBV4-2	TRBJ2-7	CASSQDETGGLYEQYF	TGTGCCAGCAGCCAAGACGAGACAGGGGGCCTCTACGAGCAGTACTTC
many	.	TRBV5-6	TRBJ1-2	CASSPGHDDYGYTF	TGTGCCAGCAGCCCAGGACATGACGACTATGGCTACACCTTC
many	TRBD1	TRBV28	TRBJ2-2	CASSSQGARTGELFF	TGTGCCAGCAGTTCCCAGGGGGCGAGGACCGGGGAGCTGTTTTTT
many	.	TRBV18	TRBJ1-2	CASSPLESTRLYGYTF	TGTGCCAGCTCACCACTCGAGTCAACGCGCCTCTATGGCTACACCTTC
few	.	TRBV5-8	TRBJ1-6	CASSLEGLSNSPLHF	TGTGCCAGCAGCTTGGAAGGACTTTCGAATTCACCCCTCCACTTT
many	TRBD2	TRBV9	TRBJ2-7	CASSVGPPGRLADLYEQYF	TGTGCCAGCAGCGTAGGCCCACCGGGCCGACTAGCGGACCTATACGAGCAGTACTTC
few	TRBD1	TRBV5-5	TRBJ2-7	CASSQDRFYEQYF	TGTGCCAGCAGCCAGGACAGGTTCTACGAGCAGTACTTC
many	TRBD2	TRBV2	TRBJ2-1	CASSSPGLAGLREQFF	TGTGCCAGCAGCTCACCGGGACTAGCGGGCCTTAGAGAGCAGTTCTTC
many	.	TRBV14	TRBJ1-2	CASSQDPFYGYTF	TGTGCCAGCAGCCAAGATCCCTTCTATGGCTACACCTTC
few	.	TRBV11-2	TRBJ2-2	CASSLSGTGELFF	TGTGCCAGCAGTTTGAGCGGCACCGGGGAGCTGTTTTTT
many	TRBD1	TRBV5-1	TRBJ1-1	CASNNQGVDTEAFF	TGCGCCAGCAACAATCAGGGGGTGGACACTGAAGCTTTCTTT
many	.	TRBV5-6	TRBJ1-5	CASSPNRGGVQPQHF	TGTGCCAGCAGTCCGAACCGGGGGGGCGTACAGCCCCAGCATTTT
many	TRBD2	TRBV19	TRBJ2-1	CASSIGAGDEQFF	TGTGCCAGTAGTATAGGGGCGGGGGATGAGCAGTTCTTC
many	TRBD2	TRBV13	TRBJ2-7	CASSLVGLAGAGEQYF	TGTGCCAGCAGCTTAGTGGGACTAGCGGGAGCGGGCGAGCAGTACTTC
many	TRBD1	TRBV5-8	TRBJ1-5	CASSVFGQGRGQPQHF	TGTGCCAGCAGCGTATTCGGACAGGGGCGCGGTCAGCCCCAGCATTTT
many	.	TRBV6-5	TRBJ1-1	CASSKGRRINTEAFF	TGTGCCAGCAGCAAAGGTCGGAGGATTAACACTGAAGCTTTCTTT
many	.	TRBV9	TRBJ2-5	CASSVGHRETQETQYF	TGTGCCAGCAGCGTAGGGCACAGGGAAACCCAAGAGACCCAGTACTTC
many	TRBD2	TRBV6-5	TRBJ2-1	CASSRLAGNEQFF	TGTGCCAGCAGTCGACTAGCCGGGAATGAGCAGTTCTTC
many	.	TRBV28	TRBJ2-5	CASSLDYTQYF	TGTGCCAGCAGTTTAGACTACACCCAGTACTTC
many	TRBD1	TRBV19	TRBJ2-3	CASSPGQGVDTQYF	TGTGCCAGTAGTCCGGGACAGGGAGTAGATACGCAGTATTTT
many	TRBD2	TRBV5-1	TRBJ2-7	CASSLETSGRIAYEQYF	TGCGCCAGCAGCTTGGAAACTAGCGGGAGGATTGCCTACGAGCAGTACTTC
few	.	TRBV7-6	TRBJ1-6	CASSPMTASYNSPLHF	TGTGCCAGCAGCCCAATGACAGCCTCCTATAATTCACCCCTCCACTTT
many	TRBD1	TRBV7-2	TRBJ2-7	CASSPSRDRVGYEQYF	TGTGCCAGCAGCCCGTCCCGGGACAGGGTAGGCTACGAGCAGTACTTC
many	.	TRBV15	TRBJ2-5	CATSRGDSKLQETQYF	TGTGCCACCAGCAGAGGAGACAGCAAATTACAAGAGACCCAGTACTTC
many	TRBD1	TRBV27	TRBJ2-7	CASSLIRDRVPYEQYF	TGTGCCAGCAGTTTAATTCGGGACAGGGTTCCCTACGAGCAGTACTTC
many	.	TRBV29-1	TRBJ1-2	CSVHQGTGYTF	TGCAGCGTACACCAGGGCACTGGCTACACCTTC
many	TRBD1	TRBV7-2	TRBJ1-5	CASSYTGEQQPQHF	TGTGCCAGCAGTTACACAGGGGAACAGCAGCCCCAGCATTTT
many	.	TRBV4-1	TRBJ2-1	CASSPGAGVYEQFF	TGCGCCAGCAGCCCGGGCGCAGGGGTTTATGAGCAGTTCTTC
many	.	TRBV6-1	TRBJ2-2	CASSENQRTGELFF	TGTGCCAGCAGTGAAAATCAGCGCACCGGGGAGCTGTTTTTT
many	.	TRBV5-6	TRBJ1-6	CASSLRLRSSYNSPLHF	TGTGCCAGCAGCTTGCGGCTTAGGAGCTCCTATAATTCACCCCTCCACTTT
many	.	TRBV27	TRBJ2-2	CASSSRVAGELFF	TGTGCCAGCAGTTCCAGGGTAGCCGGGGAGCTGTTTTTT
many	TRBD2	TRBV11-1	TRBJ2-1	CASSPVAGEGNEQFF	TGTGCCAGCAGCCCAGTAGCGGGAGAGGGCAATGAGCAGTTCTTC
many	TRBD2	TRBV5-1	TRBJ2-3	CASSLVAGAMDTQYF	TGCGCCAGCAGCTTGGTAGCGGGGGCCATGGATACGCAGTATTTT
many	TRBD1	TRBV30	TRBJ1-1	CAWGTVRGPMNTEAFF	TGTGCCTGGGGGACAGTTCGCGGCCCTATGAACACTGAAGCTTTCTTT
many	TRBD2	TRBV5-4	TRBJ2-3	CASSSGLARSTDTQYF	TGTGCCAGCAGCTCAGGACTAGCAAGGAGCACAGATACGCAGTATTTT
many	TRBD1	TRBV5-1	TRBJ2-3	CASSFTGGRTDTQYF	TGCGCCAGCAGCTTCACAGGGGGCCGCACAGATACGCAGTATTTT
many	.	TRBV7-9	TRBJ2-3	CASSVYTDTQYF	TGTGCCAGCAGCGTTTACACAGATACGCAGTATTTT
many	TRBD1	TRBV11-3	TRBJ2-3	CASSSMGQQTDTQYF	TGTGCCAGCAGTTCCATGGGACAGCAAACAGATACGCAGTATTTT
many	.	TRBV7-9	TRBJ2-1	CASSLSSSYNEQFF	TGTGCCAGCAGCTTATCGAGCTCCTACAATGAGCAGTTCTTC
many	.	TRBV7-9	TRBJ1-4	CASNGQNLGTNEKLFF	TGTGCCAGCAACGGCCAAAACCTGGGGACAAATGAAAAACTGTTTTTT
many	TRBD2	TRBV5-6	TRBJ2-5	CASSLYLAGQETQYF	TGTGCCAGCAGCTTGTATTTAGCGGGTCAAGAGACCCAGTACTTC
many	TRBD1	TRBV18	TRBJ2-1	CASSTAGQGHNEQFF	TGTGCCAGCTCCACCGCTGGACAGGGCCACAATGAGCAGTTCTTC
few	TRBD2	TRBV2	TRBJ2-5	CASSPGLAGGWETQYF	TGTGCCAGCAGCCCGGGACTAGCGGGAGGGTGGGAGACCCAGTACTTC
many	.	TRBV11-2	TRBJ2-3	CASSLDLQGIDTQYF	TGTGCCAGCAGCTTAGATTTACAGGGAATTGATACGCAGTATTTT
many	TRBD2	TRBV27	TRBJ2-7	CASSFRGLAGVSPYEQYF	TGTGCCAGCAGTTTTAGGGGACTAGCGGGAGTCTCACCCTACGAGCAGTACTTC
many	.	TRBV28	TRBJ1-2	CASSLGGAGGYTF	TGTGCCAGCAGTTTGGGGGGGGCTGGAGGCTACACCTTC
.	.	TRBV10-3	TRBJ2-7	CAISVTGREQYF	TGTGCCATCAGCGTGACAGGACGCGAGCAGTACTTC
.	.	TRBV6-1	TRBJ1-6	CASSEIFPPLHF	TGTGCCAGCAGTGAAATATTCCCACCCCTCCACTTT
many	TRBD2	TRBV4-2	TRBJ2-1	CASSPGDSGRATYNEQFF	TGTGCCAGCAGCCCCGGGGATAGCGGGAGGGCCACCTACAATGAGCAGTTCTTC
many	TRBD2	TRBV28	TRBJ2-5	CASSLGLAGVETQYF	TGTGCCAGCAGTTTAGGACTAGCGGGAGTCGAGACCCAGTACTTC
many	TRBD1	TRBV28	TRBJ2-7	CASSLSGTGYEQYF	TGTGCCAGCAGTTTATCCGGGACAGGTTACGAGCAGTACTTC
many	TRBD2	TRBV7-6	TRBJ2-3	CASRQASGADTQYF	TGTGCCAGCAGGCAGGCTAGCGGGGCAGATACGCAGTATTTT
many	.	TRBV7-7	TRBJ2-3	CASSLGPAADTQYF	TGTGCTAGCAGCTTGGGGCCGGCGGCAGATACGCAGTATTTT